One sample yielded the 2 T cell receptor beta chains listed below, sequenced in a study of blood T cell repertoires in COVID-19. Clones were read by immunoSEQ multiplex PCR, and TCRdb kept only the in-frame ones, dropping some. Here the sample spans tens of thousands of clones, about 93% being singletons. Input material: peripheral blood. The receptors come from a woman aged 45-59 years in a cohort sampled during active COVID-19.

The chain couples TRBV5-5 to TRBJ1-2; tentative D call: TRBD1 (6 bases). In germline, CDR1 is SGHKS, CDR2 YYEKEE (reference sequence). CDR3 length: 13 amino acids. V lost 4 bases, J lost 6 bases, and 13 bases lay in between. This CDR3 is CASSQTGIDGYTF. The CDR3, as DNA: TGTGCCAGCAGCCAAACAGGGATCGATGGCTACACCTTC. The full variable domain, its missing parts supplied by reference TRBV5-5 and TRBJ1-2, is DAGVTQSPTHLIKTRGQQVTLRCSPISGHKSVSWYQQVLGQGPQFIFQYYEKEERGRGNFPDRFSARQFPNYSSELNVNALLLGDSALYLCASSQTGIDGYTFGSGTRLTVV.

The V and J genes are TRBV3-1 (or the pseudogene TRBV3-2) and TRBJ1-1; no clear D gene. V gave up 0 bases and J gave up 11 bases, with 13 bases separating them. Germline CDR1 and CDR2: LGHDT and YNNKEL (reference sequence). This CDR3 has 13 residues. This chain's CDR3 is CASSQESGEGAFF. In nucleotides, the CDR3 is TGTGCCAGCAGCCAAGAAAGCGGGGAAGGCGCTTTCTTT.